This passage covers 28 T cell receptor beta chains from one sample sequenced in a study of blood T cell repertoires in COVID-19. Profiling relied on immunoSEQ multiplex PCR, and the TCRdb table lists in-frame clones only, not all of them. The data hold approximately 90,000 clones, with 85% observed a single time. The sample consisted of peripheral blood. These receptors originate from a man aged 80 or over with acute or convalescent COVID-19.

The V and J genes are TRBV21-1 and TRBJ2-3; TRBD2 is taken as the D call from the table, unchecked against the DNA. TRBV21-1 is classified as a pseudogene. The CDR3 is 17 amino acids. The CDR3 bases are TGTGCCAGCAGCCCTCGACTAGCGGACCACATAACAGATACGCAGTATTTT. Protein product: CASSPRLADHITDTQYF.

The chain carries TRBV2 and TRBJ2-2; TRBD1 matches at 10 bases. Germline V lookup: CDR1 SNHLY, CDR2 FYNNEI. Trimming took 8 bases from V and 8 from J; bases not matched to a gene: 8. The CDR3 length is 14 residues. The CDR3 sequence: CASHRDRGGGELFF. The CDR3 coding sequence is TGTGCCAGCCACCGGGACAGGGGCGGAGGGGAGCTGTTTTTT. Variable domain in full (rest from reference TRBV2 and TRBJ2-2): EPEVTQTPSHQVTQMGQEVILRCVPISNHLYFYWYRQILGQKVEFLVSFYNNEISEKSEIFDDQFSVERPDGSNFTLKIRSTKLEDSAMYFCASHRDRGGGELFFGEGSRLTVL.

V and J are TRBV3-1 (or the pseudogene TRBV3-2) and TRBJ2-5; a possible D gene is TRBD2 (6 bases). The CDR3 sequence is 14 residues long. Per the germline V gene, CDR1 is LGHDT and CDR2 is YNNKEL (reference sequence). V lost 2 bases and J 4 bases, leaving 11 bases between the germline ends. The DNA for the CDR3 is TGTGCCAGCAGCCAAAGGCAGGGAGGAGAGACCCAGTACTTC. Translated, it gives CASSQRQGGETQYF.

The V gene is TRBV11-2, the J gene TRBJ1-2; a weak D match, TRBD1 (6 bases). CDR1 and CDR2 from the germline V gene are SGHAT and FQNNGV. The CDR3 sequence is 14 residues long. V gave up 1 base and J gave up 4 bases, with 10 bases separating them. The CDR3 coding sequence is TGTGCCAGCAGCTTAGTGGGGGCAGGCTATGGCTACACCTTC. As protein: CASSLVGAGYGYTF.

V gene TRBV27 combines with J gene TRBJ2-3, with D perhaps matching TRBD2 (6 bases). This CDR3 contains 15 residues. The V gene lost 7 bases and the J gene lost 4 bases, with 18 bases spanning the gap. Germline loops: CDR1 MNHEY, CDR2 SMNVEV (reference sequence). The CDR3 nucleotides read TGTGCCAGCACCACACGTCCCTGGGGGGCAGATACGCAGTATTTT. Amino acids: CASTTRPWGADTQYF.

This clone was seen a few times. The V and J genes are TRBV7-3 and TRBJ1-2, with 9 bases aligning to TRBD1. V lost 3 bases and J lost 7; bases outside the gene matches: 21. This CDR3 is 19 amino acids long. The germline V gene encodes CDR1 SGHTA and CDR2 FQGTGA. The CDR3 loop reads CASSFVGDPQGAPFVGYTF. The CDR3 DNA follows: TGTGCCAGCAGCTTTGTGGGCGACCCACAGGGGGCGCCTTTTGTTGGCTACACCTTC.

The chain employs TRBV5-4 and TRBJ1-1, with 7 positions matching TRBD1. J lost 0 bases, V lost 4 bases, and 6 bases had no gene match. The CDR3 is 15 residues long. CDR1 and CDR2 (germline): SGHNT, YYREEE (reference sequence). CDR3 region: CASSLQTGLNTEAFF. The CDR3 DNA is TGTGCCAGCAGCCTACAGACAGGGTTGAACACTGAAGCTTTCTTT. The full variable domain, in which reference TRBV5-4 and TRBJ1-1 provide the parts outside the CDR3, is ETGVTQSPTHLIKTRGQQVTLRCSSQSGHNTVSWYQQALGQGPQFIFQYYREEENGRGNFPPRFSGLQFPNYSSELNVNALELDDSALYLCASSLQTGLNTEAFFGQGTRLTVV.

Only a few counts were recorded for this clone. The rearrangement links TRBV5-5 to TRBJ1-1, with unresolved D. The CDR3 spans 15 residues. Looked up from germline, CDR1 is SGHKS and CDR2 is YYEKEE (reference sequence). Trimming took 4 bases from V and 0 from J, leaving 13 bases between them. The CDR3 spells CASSPAQNMNTEAFF. The CDR3 bases are TGTGCCAGCAGCCCGGCACAGAACATGAACACTGAAGCTTTCTTT.

This clone was observed once. The chain has TRBV19 and TRBJ2-2; TRBD2 agrees at 13 bases. The V and J ends lost 5 bases and 7 bases, in that order; junction bases with no gene match: 4. Germline CDR1 LNHDA, CDR2 SQIVND (reference sequence). The CDR3 consists of 15 residues. The CDR3 coding sequence is TGTGCCAGTAGTCTCGGACTAGCGGGAGTCGGGGAGCTGTTTTTT. This codes for CASSLGLAGVGELFF.

J is TRBJ2-5 and V is TRBV5-4; 15 bases agree with TRBD2. The CDR3 sequence is 16 residues long. J was trimmed by 5 bases and V by 3 bases; bases with no gene match: 5. CDR1 is SGHNT, CDR2 YYREEE, per germline (reference sequence). CDR3: CASSSGLAGGTETQYF. DNA for the CDR3: TGTGCCAGCAGCTCGGGACTAGCGGGAGGAACGGAGACCCAGTACTTC.

V usage is TRBV27 and J usage is TRBJ2-6; D is uncertain. CDR3 length: 13 residues. The germline V and J ends were trimmed by 6 bases and 0 bases, with 3 bases remaining between them. From germline, CDR1 is MNHEY and CDR2 SMNVEV (reference sequence). The CDR3 reads CASRSSGANVLTF. The CDR3 nucleotides are TGTGCCAGCAGGAGCTCTGGGGCCAACGTCCTGACTTTC.

The J gene is TRBJ2-7, the V gene TRBV6-1; D remains ambiguous. The CDR3 sequence is 13 residues long. Trimming removed 2 bases from V and 2 bases from J, with 7 bases in between. Per germline, CDR1 MNHNS and CDR2 SASEGT. CDR3 in DNA: TGTGCCAGCAGTGAATCAAGCCCCTACGAGCAGTACTTC. It translates to CASSESSPYEQYF.

The CDR3 sequence is CASNGQGFEAFF. The CDR3 coding sequence is TGTGCCAGCAACGGACAGGGATTTGAAGCTTTCTTT. This chain connects TRBV28 to TRBJ1-1, with 8 bases identical to TRBD1. The CDR3 contains 12 residues. V dropped 7 bases and J dropped 7; count of bases not matched to a gene: 5. Per germline, CDR1 MDHEN and CDR2 SYDVKM.

V gene TRBV3-1 (or the pseudogene TRBV3-2) combines with J gene TRBJ1-1; TRBD1 is a possible D gene (5 bases). Trimming removed 0 bases at V and 10 bases at J, with 9 bases between. This CDR3 is built from 12 residues. Germline lookup yields CDR1 LGHDT and CDR2 YNNKEL (reference sequence). The CDR3: CASSQDQGTAFF. The DNA of the CDR3 is TGTGCCAGCAGCCAAGATCAGGGTACAGCTTTCTTT.

The chain uses TRBV6-5 and TRBJ2-7, with 9 bases that match TRBD2. Germline assignment: CDR1 MNHEY and CDR2 SVGAGI. CDR3 size: 14 residues. J was trimmed by 4 bases and V by 4 bases; bases with no gene match: 5. In nucleotides, the CDR3 is TGTGCCAGCAGTTGGGCTAGCGGGAATTACGAGCAGTACTTC. It encodes CASSWASGNYEQYF.

This clone was seen only once. V gene TRBV6-5 combines with J gene TRBJ1-5; D perhaps matches TRBD1 (6 bases). The CDR3 consists of 15 residues. The V gene lost 5 bases and the J gene lost 5 bases, with 16 bases spanning the gap. The germline V gene has CDR1 MNHEY and CDR2 SVGAGI. The CDR3 bases are TGTGCCAGCAGTACCCTAGGGGGTGTTGATCAGCCCCAGCATTTT. It translates to CASSTLGGVDQPQHF.

In this sample, this clone turned up once. V is TRBV28 and J is TRBJ2-2, with D tentatively TRBD1 (6 bases). The CDR3 runs to 15 residues. The germline V gene encodes CDR1 MDHEN and CDR2 SYDVKM. Trimming took 6 bases from V and 1 from J, leaving 12 bases between them. Here the CDR3 reads CASRRDTMNTGELFF. Written as DNA, the CDR3 is TGTGCCAGCAGACGGGACACCATGAACACCGGGGAGCTGTTTTTT.

The chain has TRBV5-6 and TRBJ1-2; D possibly corresponds to TRBD1 (5 bases). V was trimmed by 2 bases and J by 4 bases, leaving 12 bases between them. The germline V gene has CDR1 SGHDT and CDR2 YYEEEE. This CDR3 is built from 14 residues. CDR3 in amino acids: CASSFRPDSYGYTF. The CDR3 region has the DNA TGTGCCAGCAGCTTTCGCCCAGACAGCTATGGCTACACCTTC.

The V and J genes are TRBV5-1 and TRBJ1-6; TRBD1 agrees at 10 bases. CDR1 is SGHRS, CDR2 YFSETQ, per germline. V shed 4 bases and J 9 bases; nucleotides not matched to a gene: 7. The CDR3 totals 15 residues. The CDR3 reads CASSRDRGPGSPLHF. The CDR3 coding sequence is TGCGCCAGCAGCCGCGACAGGGGGCCTGGTTCACCCCTCCACTTT.

The chain links TRBV4-1 to TRBJ2-5, with TRBD2 as a possible D gene (6 bases). The germline CDR1 and CDR2 sequences are MGHRA and YSYEKL. Between the trimmed V and J ends, which lost 1 base and 4 bases, there was a span of 10 bases. The CDR3 length is 14 residues. CDR3: CASSQGGLGETQYF. The CDR3 DNA follows: TGCGCCAGCAGCCAAGGGGGACTGGGAGAGACCCAGTACTTC.

This chain connects TRBV5-4 to TRBJ2-1; the match to TRBD2 covers 8 bases. This CDR3 comprises 15 residues. Germline V CDR1 and CDR2: SGHNT, YYREEE (reference sequence). With 1 base clipped from V and 6 bases from J, the junction kept 6 bases outside the gene matches. The DNA for the CDR3 is TGTGCCAGCAGCTTGATCGGGAGGGTCCTCAATGAGCAGTTCTTC. Translated, it gives CASSLIGRVLNEQFF.

The sample holds one count of this clone. As DNA, the CDR3 is TGTGCCATCAGTACTGGCGCAGGAGGCACTGGAAACACCATATATTTT. This encodes CAISTGAGGTGNTIYF. The rearrangement links TRBV10-3 to TRBJ1-3; D gene uncertain. The CDR3 contains 16 residues. Trimming stripped 5 bases from V and 2 bases from J, with 16 bases between. Germline loops: CDR1 ENHRY, CDR2 SYGVKD.

J is TRBJ2-3 and V is TRBV21-1; the DNA was not compared with TRBD2, the D call given in the table. TRBV21-1 is a recognized pseudogene. The CDR3 consists of 17 residues. The CDR3 spells CASSNRGTSGHTDTQYF. The CDR3 nucleotides are TGTGCCAGCAGCAACCGAGGGACTAGCGGTCACACAGATACGCAGTATTTT.

The V and J genes are TRBV5-1 and TRBJ2-7, with D possibly matching TRBD2 (5 bases). V was pared by 1 base and J by 0 bases, with 14 bases between. The CDR3 covers 16 residues. Germline V gene sequence: CDR1 SGHRS, CDR2 YFSETQ. The CDR3 spells CASSLRPSSSSYEQYF. The DNA for the CDR3 is TGCGCCAGCAGCTTGCGACCCTCTAGCTCCTCCTACGAGCAGTACTTC.

V is TRBV5-1 and J is TRBJ2-6, with 8 bases fitting TRBD2. This CDR3 region has 15 residues. Germline CDR1 SGHRS, CDR2 YFSETQ. Trimming removed 4 bases from V and 12 bases from J; junction bases left unmatched: 12. CDR3 nucleotide sequence: TGCGCCAGCAGCCCAGCCGGGGGGGGTCTGGGCGTCCTGACTTTC. Translated: CASSPAGGGLGVLTF.

This chain joins TRBV3-1 (or the pseudogene TRBV3-2) and TRBJ2-1; 8 bases map to TRBD1. After removal of 0 bases from V and 7 bases from J, the junction contained 5 bases not matched to a gene. CDR1 is LGHDT and CDR2 is YNNKEL in the germline V gene (reference sequence). This CDR3 has 15 residues. The CDR3 nucleotides are TGTGCCAGCAGCCAAGATGGACAGGGTCGGAATGAGCAGTTCTTC. Its translation: CASSQDGQGRNEQFF.

The genes are TRBV9 and TRBJ2-1; D might be TRBD2 (5 bases). Germline V lookup: CDR1 SGDLS, CDR2 YYNGEE. Deletions cut 0 bases from V and 10 bases from J, with 11 bases between. This CDR3 contains 13 residues. The CDR3 coding sequence is TGTGCCAGCAGCGTAGACAGTCGGAGGGAGCAGTTCTTC. Residues: CASSVDSRREQFF.

This chain joins TRBV28 and TRBJ2-5, with 7 positions matching TRBD1. This CDR3 spans 13 amino acids. CDR1 and CDR2 from the germline V gene are MDHEN and SYDVKM. Trimming cost V 5 bases and J 5 bases; bases outside gene matches: 5. The CDR3 region has the DNA TGTGCCAGCAGTGCTGACAGGGTGGAGACCCAGTACTTC. Its translation: CASSADRVETQYF.